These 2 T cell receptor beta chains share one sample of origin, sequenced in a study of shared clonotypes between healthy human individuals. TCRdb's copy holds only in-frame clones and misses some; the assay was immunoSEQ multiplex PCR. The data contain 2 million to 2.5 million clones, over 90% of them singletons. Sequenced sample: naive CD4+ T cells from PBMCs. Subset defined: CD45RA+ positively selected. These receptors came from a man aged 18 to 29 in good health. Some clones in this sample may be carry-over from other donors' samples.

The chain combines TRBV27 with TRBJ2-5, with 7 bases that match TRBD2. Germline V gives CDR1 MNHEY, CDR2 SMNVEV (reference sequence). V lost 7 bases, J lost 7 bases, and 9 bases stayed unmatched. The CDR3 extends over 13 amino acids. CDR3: CASTSAGGSTQYF. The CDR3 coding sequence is TGTGCCAGCACCTCCGCCGGGGGGTCGACCCAGTACTTC.

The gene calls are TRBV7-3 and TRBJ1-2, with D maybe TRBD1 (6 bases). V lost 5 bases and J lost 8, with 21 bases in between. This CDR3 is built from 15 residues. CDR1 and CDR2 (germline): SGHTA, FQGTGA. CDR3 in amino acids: CASSPYGGQGYGYTF. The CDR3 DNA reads TGTGCCAGCAGCCCATATGGGGGGCAGGGGTACGGCTACACCTTC.